The sample holds a few counts of the clone carrying this T cell receptor beta chain. MiXCR was run by TCRdb on the RT-PCR reads, yielding one entry per CDR3 protein. The data contain approximately 430,000 distinct CDR3 sequences, 16% of them seen just once; the ten biggest clones take up less than 8%. The data derive from a study of patients and donors after allogeneic stem cell transplantation. V was clipped by 6 bases and J by 6 bases; unmatched bases: 5. The length of the CDR3 is 13 residues. Germline V gene sequence: CDR1 SQVTM, CDR2 ANQGSEA. V is TRBV29-1 and J is TRBJ2-1, with 10 bases matching TRBD2. The clonotype comes from a human donor who was either an allogeneic HSCT recipient or a stem cell or donor lymphocyte infusion donor (not recorded which). It is not recorded whose cells these are; they may come from a transplant donor. Sample: blood, either unsorted or a sorted T cell fraction (not recorded which). The CDR3, as DNA: TGCAGCGTCGGGGCTAGCGGGAGCAATGAGCAGTTCTTC. This sequence encodes CSVGASGSNEQFF.